The 9 T cell receptor beta chains given below trace back to one sample, sequenced in a study of shared clonotypes between healthy human individuals. Produced via immunoSEQ multiplex PCR; TCRdb's table is partial and in-frame only. In the table there are roughly 650,000 clones, 95% to 96% of which are singletons. CD45RO-negative, CCR7-selected cells formed the naive CD8 fraction, which excluded terminally differentiated effector memory CD45RA+ cells. Sequenced input: naive CD8+ T cells sorted from blood. The source is a woman aged 25 to 39 in good health.

The chain joins TRBV28 to TRBJ1-5; weak D call: TRBD1 (5 bases). CDR3 length: 15 residues. V dropped 5 bases and J dropped 5 bases, with 16 bases sitting between them. Germline V gene lookup returns CDR1 MDHEN and CDR2 SYDVKM. The CDR3 protein is CASSAYRGRDQPQHF. DNA of the CDR3: TGTGCCAGCAGTGCCTATCGGGGGAGGGATCAGCCCCAGCATTTT.

The chain is built from TRBV13 and TRBJ2-2, with D possibly called TRBD1 or TRBD2 (5 bases each). V lost 0 bases and J lost 5, with 13 bases in between. Germline V gene data show CDR1 as PRHDT and CDR2 as FYEKMQ (reference sequence). The CDR3 is 16 residues long. This CDR3 reads CASSLGVRGQTGELFF. In DNA form, the CDR3 reads TGTGCCAGCAGCTTAGGGGTGAGGGGTCAGACCGGGGAGCTGTTTTTT.

The chain combines TRBV28 with TRBJ2-7, with 9 nucleotides matching TRBD2. This CDR3 has 17 amino acids. Germline CDR1 is MDHEN and CDR2 is SYDVKM. With V trimmed by 5 bases and J by 6 bases, 17 bases remained unmatched. This chain's CDR3 is CASSPRPSVRAGGEQYF. The CDR3, as DNA: TGTGCCAGCAGTCCACGCCCCTCAGTTCGAGCGGGAGGCGAGCAGTACTTC.

The gene calls are TRBV7-8 and TRBJ2-7; either TRBD1 or TRBD2 may supply D (5 bases each). The germline V gene has CDR1 SGHVS and CDR2 FQNEAQ. V was trimmed by 5 bases and J by 3 bases, leaving 11 bases between them. The CDR3 consists of 13 residues. CDR3 nucleotides: TGTGCCAGCAGCAGGGACCAGAGCTACGAGCAGTACTTC. Amino acids: CASSRDQSYEQYF.

This clone appeared once. The CDR3 DNA reads TGTGCCAGTAACGCCCAGCGAGGGCCAGATACGCAGTATTTT. Translating it yields CASNAQRGPDTQYF. The chain recombines TRBV19 with TRBJ2-3; maybe TRBD2 (5 bases). This CDR3 has 14 amino acids. The germline V gene has CDR1 LNHDA and CDR2 SQIVND (reference sequence). Trimming cost V 7 bases and J 4 bases, with 15 bases left between them.

CDR3 nucleotide sequence: TGTGCCCGCCCGAAATGTGCAGGGTTCACTGGAAACACCATATATTTT. This encodes CARPKCAGFTGNTIYF. This sequence joins TRBV27 and TRBJ1-3, with D maybe TRBD1 (5 bases). The CDR3 covers 16 residues. Germline values: CDR1 MNHEY, CDR2 SMNVEV (reference sequence). Trimming left V 11 bases short and J 2 bases short, with 22 bases between.

This chain links TRBV28 with TRBJ2-7, with D possibly matching TRBD2 (7 bases). The germline V and J ends were trimmed by 3 bases and 2 bases, with 17 bases remaining between them. CDR1 is MDHEN, CDR2 SYDVKM, per germline. The CDR3 totals 16 residues. The CDR3 bases are TGTGCCAGCAGTTTCGGACAGCGGGACTTCACCTACGAGCAGTACTTC. Its protein product is CASSFGQRDFTYEQYF.

The V call is TRBV5-1, the J call TRBJ1-1, with D maybe TRBD1 (5 bases). With 6 bases removed from V and 3 bases from J, the gap between germline ends came to 15 bases. CDR1 and CDR2 from the germline V gene are SGHRS and YFSETQ. The CDR3 extends over 14 amino acids. The CDR3 DNA reads as TGCGCCAGCACCACAGGAGATGGGTACACTGAAGCTTTCTTT. Its translation: CASTTGDGYTEAFF.

The J gene is TRBJ2-2, the V gene TRBV27; D possibly corresponds to TRBD2 (6 bases). This CDR3 comprises 16 residues. With 4 bases removed from V and 0 bases from J, the gap between germline ends came to 12 bases. Germline values: CDR1 MNHEY, CDR2 SMNVEV (reference sequence). The CDR3 here is CASSWVAGSNTGELFF. As DNA, the CDR3 is TGTGCCAGCAGTTGGGTGGCGGGATCGAACACCGGGGAGCTGTTTTTT.